This T cell receptor beta chain was sequenced during a study of T cells in Graves' hyperthyroidism and ophthalmopathy. In the study overall: Peripheral blood draws took place at initial diagnosis, ahead of any treatment.

This clonotype was seen many times. Amplification yielded TCR beta CDR3 regions, with RNA transcripts as the source. TCR CDR3 regions were first amplified by RT-PCR with HTBI primers. One entry per CDR3 protein, called by TCRdb with MiXCR from the multiplex PCR reads. The table lists nearly 600,000 distinct CDR3 sequences, about 15% of them singletons. Sample: blood. This receptor was obtained from a woman in her 30s with Graves' hyperthyroidism that later progressed to Graves' ophthalmopathy.

This chain's CDR3 is CASTSRAQTETQYF. CDR3 DNA: TGTGCCAGCACCTCGAGGGCCCAGACGGAGACCCAGTACTTC. This chain connects TRBV6-2 or TRBV6-3 to TRBJ2-5, with a weak D call TRBD2 (5 bases). Germline assignment: CDR1 MNHEY and CDR2 SVGEGT. V dropped 7 bases and J dropped 5 bases, with 17 bases sitting between them. The CDR3 is made up of 14 amino acids.